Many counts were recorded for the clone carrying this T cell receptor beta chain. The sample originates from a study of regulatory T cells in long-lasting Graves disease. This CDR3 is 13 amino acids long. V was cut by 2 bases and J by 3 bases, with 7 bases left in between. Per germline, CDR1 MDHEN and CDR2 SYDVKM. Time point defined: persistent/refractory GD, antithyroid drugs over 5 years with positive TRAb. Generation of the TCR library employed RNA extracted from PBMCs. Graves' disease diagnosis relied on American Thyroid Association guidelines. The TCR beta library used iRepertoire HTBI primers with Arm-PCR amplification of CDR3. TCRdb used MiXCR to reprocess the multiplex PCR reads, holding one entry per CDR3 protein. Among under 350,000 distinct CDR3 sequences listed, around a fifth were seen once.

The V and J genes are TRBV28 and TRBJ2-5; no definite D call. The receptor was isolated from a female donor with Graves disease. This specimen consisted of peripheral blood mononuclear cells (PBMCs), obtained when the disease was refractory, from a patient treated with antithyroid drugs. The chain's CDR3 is CASSLRRKETQYF. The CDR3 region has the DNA TGTGCCAGCAGTTTAAGACGAAAAGAGACCCAGTACTTC.